A single sample is the source of the 17 T cell receptor beta chains below, sequenced in a study of monozygotic twins with inflammatory bowel disease (dated by TCRdb to between 2018 and 2021). The library came from 5' RACE. Sequencer: Illumina HiSeq 2500. Following reprocessing of the reads by TCRdb, the data hold one row per CDR3 protein sequence and no DNA is available. The table kept for this sample lists roughly 200,000 distinct CDR3 sequences. The ten largest make up 1.6% of the sample. Sequenced input: blood. These receptors were collected from a human donor with ulcerative colitis or Crohn's disease, or a healthy co-twin of an affected twin (not recorded which).

The chain carries TRBV6-1 and TRBJ2-7. Germline V gene data show CDR1 as MNHNS and CDR2 as SASEGT. This CDR3 has 15 residues. The chain's CDR3 is CASSPMAGRSYEQYF.

The rearrangement links TRBV7-9 to TRBJ2-6. CDR3 length equals 15 residues. CDR1 is SEHNR, CDR2 FQNEAQ, per germline (reference sequence). Here the CDR3 reads CASSRVISGANVLTF.

Here the CDR3 reads CASSYVSLPYSNQPQHF. The rearrangement links TRBV6-5 to TRBJ1-5. The CDR3 totals 17 residues. Germline CDR1 and CDR2: MNHEY and SVGAGI.

The genes are TRBV5-1 and TRBJ1-2. The germline CDR1 and CDR2 sequences are SGHRS and YFSETQ. The CDR3 is 14 residues long. The CDR3 region is CASSLAEGSYGYTF. The whole variable domain, filled in from reference TRBV5-1 and TRBJ1-2, reads KAGVTQTPRYLIKTRGQQVTLSCSPISGHRSVSWYQQTPGQGLQFLFEYFSETQRNKGNFPGRFSGRQFSNSRSEMNVSTLELGDSALYLCASSLAEGSYGYTFGSGTRLTVV.

The genes are TRBV12-3 or TRBV12-4 and TRBJ1-4; as DNA is missing, the TRBD1 call by TCRdb cannot be tested. The CDR3 runs 14 residues. Here the CDR3 reads CASSLGPGVEKLFF.

The chain has TRBV20-1 and TRBJ2-5; the D call from TCRdb, TRBD2, cannot be confirmed without DNA. There are 12 residues in the CDR3. Germline loops: CDR1 DFQATT, CDR2 SNEGSKA (reference sequence). The CDR3 loop is CSVMRGRETQYF.

J is TRBJ1-2 and V is TRBV3-1. The CDR3 consists of 16 residues. Germline-derived CDR1 and CDR2 are LGHDT and YNNKEL (reference sequence). The CDR3 loop is CASSQDRVWRIYGYTF.

The chain combines TRBV29-1 with TRBJ1-1; the TRBD1 assignment by TCRdb is unverifiable without DNA. This CDR3 region has 12 residues. Germline V gene lookup returns CDR1 SQVTM and CDR2 ANQGSEA. The CDR3 protein is CSVSQGGTEAFF.

The chain employs TRBV5-1 and TRBJ1-6; the TCRdb call, TRBD1, lacks DNA for checking. Germline-derived CDR1 and CDR2 are SGHRS and YFSETQ. CDR3 length: 15 residues. The CDR3 loop reads CASSLGRQGQSPLHF.

The chain employs TRBV11-2 and TRBJ2-5; the TRBD1 assignment by TCRdb is unverifiable without DNA. The CDR3 has 16 amino acids. CDR1 and CDR2 (germline): SGHAT, FQNNGV. The CDR3: CASSRPGTGVQETQYF. Full variable domain (missing parts from reference TRBV11-2 and TRBJ2-5): EAGVAQSPRYKIIEKRQSVAFWCNPISGHATLYWYQQILGQGPKLLIQFQNNGVVDDSQLPKDRFSAERLKGVDSTLKIQPAKLEDSAVYLCASSRPGTGVQETQYFGPGTRLLVL.

J is TRBJ2-7 and V is TRBV15; TCRdb reports TRBD1, a call that lacks DNA to check it against. The CDR3 has 15 residues. Looked up from germline, CDR1 is LNHNV and CDR2 is YYDKDF (reference sequence). The CDR3: CATRRFGTGNYEQYF.

The V and J genes are TRBV6-1 and TRBJ2-5; TCRdb's assignment of TRBD1 cannot be checked, as there is no DNA. Germline lookup yields CDR1 MNHNS and CDR2 SASEGT. This CDR3 comprises 13 residues. CDR3 amino acids: CASRATGVETQYF.

The V call is TRBV12-3 or TRBV12-4, the J call TRBJ1-1; as DNA is missing, the TRBD1 call by TCRdb cannot be tested. The CDR3 loop spans 15 amino acids. The CDR3 loop reads CASSSWTGGRTEAFF.

This chain joins TRBV12-3 or TRBV12-4 and TRBJ1-1; with no DNA, the TCRdb D assignment of TRBD1 cannot be verified. This CDR3 contains 16 residues. The CDR3 is CASSSPLGQGKTEAFF.

The CDR3 protein is CASSAGTGSSYEQYF. The J gene is TRBJ2-7, the V gene TRBV5-1; absent DNA, TCRdb's TRBD1 call cannot be checked. Germline V lookup: CDR1 SGHRS, CDR2 YFSETQ. There are 15 residues in the CDR3.

The chain couples TRBV5-1 to TRBJ2-7; TCRdb selects TRBD1, and the lack of DNA leaves this call unchecked. The V gene's germline CDR1 is SGHRS and CDR2 YFSETQ. The CDR3 length is 13 residues. CDR3 region: CASSTDNSYEQYF. Full variable domain (rest looked up from reference TRBV5-1 and TRBJ2-7): KAGVTQTPRYLIKTRGQQVTLSCSPISGHRSVSWYQQTPGQGLQFLFEYFSETQRNKGNFPGRFSGRQFSNSRSEMNVSTLELGDSALYLCASSTDNSYEQYFGPGTRLTVT.

The rearrangement links TRBV7-3 to TRBJ2-3; TCRdb calls TRBD1, which cannot be checked without DNA. Germline loops: CDR1 SGHTA, CDR2 FQGTGA. CDR3 length: 14 residues. CDR3 amino acids: CASSDGHYTDTQYF. Looking up the rest from reference TRBV7-3 and TRBJ2-3 gives the full variable domain: GAGVSQTPSNKVTEKGKYVELRCDPISGHTALYWYRQSLGQGPEFLIYFQGTGAADDSGLPNDRFFAVRPEGSVSTLKIQRTERGDSAVYLCASSDGHYTDTQYFGPGTRLTVL.